A selection of T cell receptor beta chains follows, all from one sample in a study of T cells in Graves' hyperthyroidism and ophthalmopathy. TCRdb independently ran MiXCR on the multiplex PCR reads; one entry per CDR3 protein. The sample yields about 400,000 distinct CDR3 sequences, over 12% seen once. Sequencing was carried out using blood. The origin of the receptors is a man aged 18 to 29 with Graves' ophthalmopathy. CDR3s include the opening cysteine and the closing phenylalanine or tryptophan. Each record gives: clone size, J gene, V gene, D gene, CDR3 DNA, CDR3 protein. The D gene is left open where the match is weak. The size of a clone is reported for some rows only, either as once, few or many, or as a class for expanded clones.

few,TRBJ1-4,TRBV6-6,.,TGTGCCAGCAGTTACTCTTGGGGGCCCAATGAAAAACTGTTTTTT,CASSYSWGPNEKLFF
.,TRBJ2-3,TRBV7-2,TRBD2,TGTGCCAGCAGCTTAGAGGTTAGCGGGGGGGCAGATACGCAGTATTTT,CASSLEVSGGADTQYF
many,TRBJ2-7,TRBV20-1,TRBD1,TGCAGTGGCGGGGACAGGGGGCTCGGCGAGCAGTACTTC,CSGGDRGLGEQYF
.,TRBJ2-2,TRBV18,TRBD2,TGTGCCAGCTCACCATCGTGGGCTAGCGGGACCGGGGAGCTGTTTTTT,CASSPSWASGTGELFF
many,TRBJ1-2,TRBV5-6,.,TGTGCCAGCAGCTCGACCCTTGGGGGGGACGGCTACACCTTC,CASSSTLGGDGYTF
many,TRBJ2-7,TRBV12-3/TRBV12-4,.,TGTGCCAGCCAAGTCGGCTACGAGCAGTACTTC,CASQVGYEQYF
many,TRBJ2-1,TRBV12-3/TRBV12-4,TRBD2,TGTGCCAGCAGCCCTCCAGCGGGACCCTCCTACAATGAGCAGTTCTTC,CASSPPAGPSYNEQFF
many,TRBJ2-1,TRBV12-5,TRBD2,TGTGCTAGTGGGGCCATAGCGGGGGGGCCAGCTGAGCAGTTCTTC,CASGAIAGGPAEQFF
many,TRBJ2-7,TRBV6-1,TRBD2,TGTGCCAGCAGTGAGAGGGTCGCTAGCGGCTACTACGAGCAGTACTTC,CASSERVASGYYEQYF
.,TRBJ2-1,TRBV4-1,.,TGCGCCAGCAGCCATGGTAGGACGGCAGACAATGAGCAGTTCTTC,CASSHGRTADNEQFF
many,TRBJ2-7,TRBV11-2,TRBD1,TGTGCCAGCAGCACGAGATCAGGGGGCTACGAGCAGTACTTC,CASSTRSGGYEQYF
many,TRBJ2-5,TRBV7-8,TRBD2,TGTGCCAGCAGCTTAGAAAGCGGGGGGGGTCAAGAGACCCAGTACTTC,CASSLESGGGQETQYF
few,TRBJ1-3,TRBV7-8,.,TGTGCCAGCAGCTGGGACGAATCCTCTGGAAACACCATATATTTT,CASSWDESSGNTIYF
.,TRBJ2-5,TRBV4-1,.,TGCGCCAGCAGCCAAGAAGGGCAGACCCAGTACTTC,CASSQEGQTQYF
many,TRBJ2-1,TRBV30,.,TGTGCCTGGAGTCTCTCCTCCAGCTCCTACAATGAGCAGTTCTTC,CAWSLSSSSYNEQFF
many,TRBJ1-5,TRBV20-1,.,TGCAGTGCTGGCAGGGAGATGGGCAATCAGCCCCAGCATTTT,CSAGREMGNQPQHF
many,TRBJ2-5,TRBV2,TRBD2,TGTGCCATTCTAGCGGGGGAAGAGACCCAGTGCTTC,CAILAGEETQCF
.,TRBJ1-1,TRBV12-5,TRBD1,TGTGCTAGTGGTTTCGTTTTGGGGACAGCTAGGAACACTGAAGCTTTCTTT,CASGFVLGTARNTEAFF
.,TRBJ1-1,TRBV6-1,.,TGTGCCAGCAGAACGACAGCGCAGGCGAACACTGAAGCTTTCTTT,CASRTTAQANTEAFF